The 23 T cell receptor beta chains below all came from one sample that was sequenced in a study of T cell responses to AZD1222 COVID-19 vaccine. Produced via immunoSEQ multiplex PCR; TCRdb's table is partial and in-frame only. The sample has about 100,000 clones; around nine tenths are singletons. The sample here was peripheral blood, taken on day 0 of AZD1222 vaccination. These receptors all come from an adult in good health.

The CDR3 DNA reads TGTGCCACCACGGCGGACACTGAAGCTTTCTTT. It encodes CATTADTEAFF. The gene calls are TRBV2 and TRBJ1-1; D is unresolved. V shed 10 bases and J shed 3 bases, with 9 bases lying between them. There are 11 residues in the CDR3. Germline lookup yields CDR1 SNHLY and CDR2 FYNNEI.

A few counts support this clone. The rearrangement links TRBV18 to TRBJ1-1, with a weak D call TRBD1 (5 bases). The CDR3 loop spans 15 amino acids. Per the germline V gene, CDR1 is KGHSH and CDR2 is LQKENI. With 1 base removed from V and 2 bases from J, the gap between germline ends came to 11 bases. The CDR3 DNA reads TGTGCCAGCTCACCACTGGGGGAAGTTAACACTGAAGCTTTCTTT. This encodes CASSPLGEVNTEAFF.

V gene TRBV6-5 combines with J gene TRBJ1-1; D not certain. Germline V CDR1 and CDR2: MNHEY, SVGAGI. The CDR3 loop spans 11 amino acids. The V gene lost 6 bases and the J gene lost 11 bases, with 13 bases spanning the gap. The CDR3 bases are TGTGCCAGCAGAGGGAAAGCGTGGGCTTTCTTT. Translated: CASRGKAWAFF.

This sequence joins TRBV19 and TRBJ1-6, with 9 bases lining up with TRBD1. Germline V gene sequence: CDR1 LNHDA, CDR2 SQIVND (reference sequence). The CDR3 covers 14 residues. J lost 10 bases, V lost 4 bases, and 5 bases had no gene match. In DNA, the CDR3 is TGTGCCAGTAGTAGAACAGGGGGCGAATCACCCCTCCACTTT. It is translated as CASSRTGGESPLHF.

The chain combines TRBV10-3 with TRBJ1-2; no clear D. CDR1 and CDR2 from the germline V gene are ENHRY and SYGVKD. The CDR3 sequence is 13 residues long. Between the trimmed V and J ends, which lost 9 bases and 1 base, there was a span of 12 bases. The CDR3 region is CAMRAPLNYGYTF. The CDR3 DNA reads as TGTGCCATGCGGGCTCCGCTTAACTATGGCTACACCTTC.

The V gene is TRBV6-1, the J gene TRBJ1-5, with a tentative D call TRBD1 (5 bases). Trimming stripped 4 bases from V and 2 bases from J, with 21 bases between. Germline V lookup: CDR1 MNHNS, CDR2 SASEGT. The CDR3 runs to 18 residues. The CDR3 region has the DNA TGTGCCAGCAGTGTAACAAGAAACGCCAGGGATGGCAATCAGCCCCAGCATTTT. It specifies CASSVTRNARDGNQPQHF.

The chain joins TRBV5-4 to TRBJ2-5; the match to TRBD1 covers 10 bases. The V gene end was trimmed by 4 bases and the J gene end by 3 bases; junction bases not matched to a gene: 3. The CDR3 sequence is 14 residues long. Germline loops: CDR1 SGHNT, CDR2 YYREEE (reference sequence). CDR3 coding DNA: TGTGCCAGCAGCATCGGGACAGGGGAAGAGACCCAGTACTTC. Translating gives CASSIGTGEETQYF.

The V and J genes are TRBV19 and TRBJ2-3, with a possible D match to TRBD2 (5 bases). CDR3 length equals 17 residues. In germline, CDR1 is LNHDA, CDR2 SQIVND (reference sequence). Between the trimmed V and J ends, which lost 7 bases and 1 base, there was a span of 21 bases. The CDR3 protein is CASTQSGREWGTDTQYF. CDR3 bases: TGTGCCAGTACCCAAAGCGGAAGGGAGTGGGGCACAGATACGCAGTATTTT. Together with reference TRBV19 and TRBJ2-3, the CDR3 gives the full variable domain: DGGITQSPKYLFRKEGQNVTLSCEQNLNHDAMYWYRQDPGQGLRLIYYSQIVNDFQKGDIAEGYSVSREKKESFPLTVTSAQKNPTAFYLCASTQSGREWGTDTQYFGPGTRLTVL.

The chain has TRBV19 and TRBJ1-1, with a tentative D call TRBD1 (6 bases). CDR3 length: 13 residues. CDR1 and CDR2 (germline): LNHDA, SQIVND (reference sequence). Between the trimmed V and J ends, which lost 10 bases and 1 base, there was a span of 13 bases. Here the CDR3 reads CATRTGQNTEAFF. The CDR3 DNA follows: TGTGCCACCCGAACGGGACAGAACACTGAAGCTTTCTTT.

The chain employs TRBV19 and TRBJ2-1; 9 bases line up with TRBD2. The length of the CDR3 is 17 residues. J was trimmed by 8 bases and V by 3 bases; bases with no gene match: 14. Germline CDR1 LNHDA, CDR2 SQIVND (reference sequence). The DNA for the CDR3 is TGTGCCAGTAGTATGACGAGCGGGGGGCAGCTTACGGATGAGCAGTTCTTC. Translating it yields CASSMTSGGQLTDEQFF.

This chain links TRBV4-1 with TRBJ1-4; possibly TRBD1 for D (5 bases). The CDR3 is 16 amino acids. Germline V gene data show CDR1 as MGHRA and CDR2 as YSYEKL. The V gene lost 0 bases and the J gene lost 10 bases, with 18 bases spanning the gap. CDR3 region: CASSQDETGTFGKLFF. The DNA of the CDR3 is TGCGCCAGCAGCCAAGACGAAACCGGGACTTTCGGAAAACTGTTTTTT.

V usage is TRBV6-2 or TRBV6-3 and J usage is TRBJ1-1; 9 bases agree with TRBD1. The CDR3 totals 14 residues. With V trimmed by 4 bases and J by 0 bases, 0 bases remained unmatched. The germline V gene encodes CDR1 MNHEY and CDR2 SVGEGT. The CDR3: CASSWTGVNTEAFF. Here the CDR3 DNA reads TGTGCCAGCAGTTGGACAGGGGTGAACACTGAAGCTTTCTTT.

V usage is TRBV7-9 and J usage is TRBJ1-1, with D maybe TRBD1 (6 bases). Trimming removed 1 base at V and 4 bases at J, with 13 bases between. Germline V gives CDR1 SEHNR, CDR2 FQNEAQ (reference sequence). The CDR3 is 15 residues long. In DNA, the CDR3 is TGTGCCAGCAGCTTAGACTACAGGGCGGCCACTGAAGCTTTCTTT. Amino acid sequence: CASSLDYRAATEAFF.

The rearrangement joins TRBV2 to TRBJ1-6, with 7 nucleotides matching TRBD1. The CDR3 has 15 amino acids. Trimming removed 7 bases from V and 5 bases from J; junction bases left unmatched: 8. Germline V gives CDR1 SNHLY, CDR2 FYNNEI. In nucleotides, the CDR3 is TGTGCCAGCAAACCGACAGGGAGAGATAATTCACCCCTCCACTTT. Protein sequence: CASKPTGRDNSPLHF.

The V and J genes are TRBV5-1 and TRBJ2-2, with 9 bases aligning to TRBD2. The CDR3 length is 16 residues. Germline CDR1 is SGHRS and CDR2 is YFSETQ. With 4 bases clipped from V and 9 bases from J, the junction kept 13 bases outside the gene matches. The CDR3 reads CASSEGTSGQVRELFF. For the CDR3, the DNA is TGCGCCAGCAGCGAGGGAACTAGCGGGCAAGTAAGGGAGCTGTTTTTT.

The rearrangement joins TRBV30 to TRBJ1-2; TRBD1 matches at 8 bases. The CDR3 runs to 13 residues. V lost 3 bases and J lost 6; bases outside the gene matches: 6. The germline V gene has CDR1 GTSNPN and CDR2 SVGIG (reference sequence). CDR3 amino acids: CAWRRQGTNGYTF. As DNA, the CDR3 is TGTGCCTGGAGGCGACAGGGGACCAATGGCTACACCTTC.

CDR3 loop: CASSLGVADRADQPQHF. The CDR3 DNA sequence: TGCGCCAGCAGCTTGGGGGTGGCTGACAGGGCAGATCAGCCCCAGCATTTT. The chain has TRBV5-1 and TRBJ1-5, with TRBD1 matching over 7 bases. CDR3 length: 17 amino acids. Germline CDR1 and CDR2: SGHRS and YFSETQ. J was trimmed by 5 bases and V by 0 bases; bases with no gene match: 11.

The chain uses TRBV9 and TRBJ2-7; D could derive from TRBD1 or TRBD2 (5 bases each). Germline CDR1 is SGDLS and CDR2 is YYNGEE. V lost 4 bases to trimming and J lost 0 bases, with 14 bases between them. CDR3 size: 15 residues. The CDR3: CASSPGLGYSYEQYF. In DNA form, the CDR3 reads TGTGCCAGCAGCCCGGGGCTGGGGTACTCCTACGAGCAGTACTTC.

This clone was counted only a few times. This chain joins TRBV7-6 and TRBJ2-7; D is perhaps TRBD1 (5 bases). Between the trimmed V and J ends, which lost 1 base and 1 base, there was a span of 14 bases. CDR1 and CDR2 (germline): SGHVS, FNYEAQ. The CDR3 extends over 16 amino acids. The CDR3 sequence: CASSLVPGPSSYEQYF. CDR3 coding DNA: TGTGCCAGCAGCTTAGTCCCAGGGCCATCGTCCTACGAGCAGTACTTC.

The V and J genes are TRBV5-1 and TRBJ2-1; the D gene is possibly TRBD2 (5 bases). V lost 4 bases and J 0 bases, leaving 8 bases between the germline ends. Per the germline V gene, CDR1 is SGHRS and CDR2 is YFSETQ. CDR3 length: 14 amino acids. The CDR3 nucleotides are TGCGCCAGCAGCCCGGGGAGCTCCTACAATGAGCAGTTCTTC. It encodes CASSPGSSYNEQFF.

The V gene is TRBV30, the J gene TRBJ1-2; D gene ambiguous. Germline-derived CDR1 and CDR2 are GTSNPN and SVGIG (reference sequence). CDR3 length equals 15 residues. V shed 8 bases and J shed 3 bases, with 22 bases lying between them. CDR3 in DNA: TGTGCCATCTCGGAGGCCCTAACGACCCACTATGGCTACACCTTC. Protein product: CAISEALTTHYGYTF.

The rearrangement joins TRBV2 to TRBJ1-1; TRBD1 matches at 7 bases. This CDR3 has 14 residues. CDR1 SNHLY and CDR2 FYNNEI come from the germline V gene. Trimming at V came to 7 bases and at J to 5 bases, leaving 10 bases not matched to a gene. The CDR3 region has the DNA TGTGCCAGCAAGAACCGACAGGGTGGGACTGAAGCTTTCTTT. This encodes CASKNRQGGTEAFF.

The rearrangement joins TRBV5-4 to TRBJ2-7; D is tentatively TRBD1 or TRBD2 (5 bases each). There are 16 residues in the CDR3. The V gene lost 4 bases and the J gene lost 0 bases, with 17 bases spanning the gap. Per germline, CDR1 SGHNT and CDR2 YYREEE (reference sequence). The CDR3 region has the DNA TGTGCCAGCAGCCCGCGAGACGGGGCCCTCTCCTACGAGCAGTACTTC. Protein product: CASSPRDGALSYEQYF.